The count of the clone carrying this TCR beta chain is one. This record belongs to a study of Ad26.COV2.S vaccination and SARS-CoV-2 variants. TCRdb's copy holds only in-frame clones and misses some; the assay was immunoSEQ multiplex PCR. The data show fewer than 400,000 clones, about nine tenths seen once. Treatment in this sample: approximately 18 received Ad26.COV2.S at low or high dose, single or two shots; about 5 received placebo; per-sample allocation not given. At day 63 after the first vaccine or placebo injection, samples were drawn. Trimming cost V 5 bases and J 3 bases, with 11 bases left between them. The length of the CDR3 is 15 residues. Germline V gene data show CDR1 as SEHNR and CDR2 as FQNEAQ (reference sequence).

This clonotype was sampled from a person between 18 and 59 years old who received the Ad26.COV2.S COVID-19 vaccine or a placebo. The rearrangement uses TRBV7-9 and TRBJ2-6; D is undetermined. The material sequenced was peripheral blood, taken in a trial of Ad26.COV2.S vaccine versus placebo. CDR3 DNA: TGTGCCAGCAGCCAAATATCAGGTGGGGCCAACGTCCTGACTTTC. This codes for CASSQISGGANVLTF. The complete variable domain, with remaining parts taken from reference TRBV7-9 and TRBJ2-6, reads DTGVSQNPRHKITKRGQNVTFRCDPISEHNRLYWYRQTLGQGPEFLTYFQNEAQLEKSRLLSDRFSAERPKGSFSTLEIQRTEQGDSAMYLCASSQISGGANVLTFGAGSRLTVL.